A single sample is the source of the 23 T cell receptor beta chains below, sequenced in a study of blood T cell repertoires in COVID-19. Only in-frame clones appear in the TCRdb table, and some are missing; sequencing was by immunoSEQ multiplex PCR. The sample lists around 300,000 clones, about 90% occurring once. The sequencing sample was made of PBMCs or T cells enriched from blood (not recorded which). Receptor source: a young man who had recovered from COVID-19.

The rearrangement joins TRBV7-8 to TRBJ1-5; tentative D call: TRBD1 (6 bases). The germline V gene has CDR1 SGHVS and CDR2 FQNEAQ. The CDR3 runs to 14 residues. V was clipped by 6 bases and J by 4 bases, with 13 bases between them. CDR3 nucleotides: TGTGCCAGCAGTTACAGGGTGGAGAATCAGCCCCAGCATTTT. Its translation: CASSYRVENQPQHF.

CDR3 in DNA: TGTGCCAGCAGCTTAAGAAAGGTGGCGGGGGGGAACAATGAGCAGTTCTTC. Protein product: CASSLRKVAGGNNEQFF. V usage is TRBV7-8 and J usage is TRBJ2-1; 9 nucleotides align to TRBD2. With 2 bases clipped from V and 5 bases from J, the junction kept 10 bases outside the gene matches. The CDR3 is made up of 17 amino acids. Germline V gives CDR1 SGHVS, CDR2 FQNEAQ.

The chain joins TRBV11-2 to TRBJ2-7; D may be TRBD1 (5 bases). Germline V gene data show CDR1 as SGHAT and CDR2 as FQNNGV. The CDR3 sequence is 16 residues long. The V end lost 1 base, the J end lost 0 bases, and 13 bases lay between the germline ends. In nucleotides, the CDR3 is TGTGCCAGCAGCTTAGTCGAGGCAGGGCTCTCCTACGAGCAGTACTTC. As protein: CASSLVEAGLSYEQYF. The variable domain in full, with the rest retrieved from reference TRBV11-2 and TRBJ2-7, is EAGVAQSPRYKIIEKRQSVAFWCNPISGHATLYWYQQILGQGPKLLIQFQNNGVVDDSQLPKDRFSAERLKGVDSTLKIQPAKLEDSAVYLCASSLVEAGLSYEQYFGPGTRLTVT.

Written as DNA, the CDR3 is TGTGCCAGTCACTTCGGGACACGGACCTATGGCTACACCTTC. This gives the protein CASHFGTRTYGYTF. The chain employs TRBV28 and TRBJ1-2, with D possibly matching TRBD1 (6 bases). V lost 9 bases to trimming and J lost 4 bases, with 18 bases between them. This CDR3 spans 14 amino acids. Per the germline V gene, CDR1 is MDHEN and CDR2 is SYDVKM.

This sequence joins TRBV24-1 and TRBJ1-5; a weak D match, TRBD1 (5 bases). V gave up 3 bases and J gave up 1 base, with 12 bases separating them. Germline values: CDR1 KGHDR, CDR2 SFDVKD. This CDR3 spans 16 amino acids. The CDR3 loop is CATSDPGRGSNQPQHF. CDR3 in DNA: TGTGCCACCAGTGATCCAGGGCGCGGAAGCAATCAGCCCCAGCATTTT.

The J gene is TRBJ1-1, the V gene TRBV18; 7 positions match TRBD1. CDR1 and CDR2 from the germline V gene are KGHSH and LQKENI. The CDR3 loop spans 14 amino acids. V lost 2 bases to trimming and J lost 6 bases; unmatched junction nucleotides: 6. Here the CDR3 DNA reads TGTGCCAGCTCACCAACAGGGGTCAGGCCTGAAGCTTTCTTT. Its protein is CASSPTGVRPEAFF. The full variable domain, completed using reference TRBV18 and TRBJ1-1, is NAGVMQNPRHLVRRRGQEARLRCSPMKGHSHVYWYRQLPEEGLKFMVYLQKENIIDESGMPKERFSAEFPKEGPSILRIQQVVRGDSAAYFCASSPTGVRPEAFFGQGTRLTVV.

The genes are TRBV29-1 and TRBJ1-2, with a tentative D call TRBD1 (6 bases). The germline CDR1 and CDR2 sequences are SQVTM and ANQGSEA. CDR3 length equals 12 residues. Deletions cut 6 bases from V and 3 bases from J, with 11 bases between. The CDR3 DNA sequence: TGCAGCGTGAAACCAGGGGACTATGGCTACACCTTC. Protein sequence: CSVKPGDYGYTF. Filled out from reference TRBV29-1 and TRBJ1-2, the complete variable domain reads SAVISQKPSRDICQRGTSLTIQCQVDSQVTMMFWYRQQPGQSLTLIATANQGSEATYESGFVIDKFPISRPNLTFSTLTVSNMSPEDSSIYLCSVKPGDYGYTFGSGTRLTVV.

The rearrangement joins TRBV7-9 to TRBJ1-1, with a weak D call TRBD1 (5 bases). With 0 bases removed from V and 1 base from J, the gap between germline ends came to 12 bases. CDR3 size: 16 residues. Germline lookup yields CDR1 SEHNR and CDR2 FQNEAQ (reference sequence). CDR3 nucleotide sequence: TGTGCCAGCAGCTTAGCGGAAGGGGCCCCGAACACTGAAGCTTTCTTT. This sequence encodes CASSLAEGAPNTEAFF.

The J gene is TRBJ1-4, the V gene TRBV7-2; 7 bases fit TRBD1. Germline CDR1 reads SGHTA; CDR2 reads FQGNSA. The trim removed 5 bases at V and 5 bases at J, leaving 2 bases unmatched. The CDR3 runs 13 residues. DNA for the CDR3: TGTGCCAGCAGCGCGACAGGGAATGAAAAACTGTTTTTT. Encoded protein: CASSATGNEKLFF.

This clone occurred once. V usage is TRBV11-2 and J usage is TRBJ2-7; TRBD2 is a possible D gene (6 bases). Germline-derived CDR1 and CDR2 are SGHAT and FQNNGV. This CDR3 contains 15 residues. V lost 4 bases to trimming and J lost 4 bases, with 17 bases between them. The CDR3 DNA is TGTGCCAGCAGCTCCCTTAGGAGGGCAGAGTACGAGCAGTACTTC. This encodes CASSSLRRAEYEQYF.

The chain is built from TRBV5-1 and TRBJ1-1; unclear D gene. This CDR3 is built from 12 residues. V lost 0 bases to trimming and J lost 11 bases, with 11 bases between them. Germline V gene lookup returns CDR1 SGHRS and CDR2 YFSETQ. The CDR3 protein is CASSLAGWSAFF. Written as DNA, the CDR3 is TGCGCCAGCAGCTTGGCTGGGTGGAGTGCTTTCTTT.

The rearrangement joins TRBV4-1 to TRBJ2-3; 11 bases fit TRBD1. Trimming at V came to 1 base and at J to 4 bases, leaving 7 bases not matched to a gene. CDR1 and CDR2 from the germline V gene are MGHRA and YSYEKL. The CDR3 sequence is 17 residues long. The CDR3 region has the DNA TGCGCCAGCAGCCAAGTGCTAGGACAGGGGGCCGCAGATACGCAGTATTTT. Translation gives CASSQVLGQGAADTQYF.

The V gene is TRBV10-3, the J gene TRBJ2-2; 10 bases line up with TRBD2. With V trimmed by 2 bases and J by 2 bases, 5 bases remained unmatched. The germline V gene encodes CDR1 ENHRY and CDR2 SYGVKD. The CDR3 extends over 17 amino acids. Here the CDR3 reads CAISERWTSGNTGELFF. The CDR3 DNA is TGTGCCATCAGTGAGCGATGGACTAGCGGAAACACCGGGGAGCTGTTTTTT.

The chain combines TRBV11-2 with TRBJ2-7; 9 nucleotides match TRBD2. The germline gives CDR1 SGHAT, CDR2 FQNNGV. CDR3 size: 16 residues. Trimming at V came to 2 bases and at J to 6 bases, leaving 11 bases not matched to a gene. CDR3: CASSLSLRGGRSEQYF. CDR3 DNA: TGTGCCAGCAGCTTAAGTTTGCGGGGGGGCCGGAGCGAGCAGTACTTC. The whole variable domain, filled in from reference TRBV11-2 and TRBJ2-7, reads EAGVAQSPRYKIIEKRQSVAFWCNPISGHATLYWYQQILGQGPKLLIQFQNNGVVDDSQLPKDRFSAERLKGVDSTLKIQPAKLEDSAVYLCASSLSLRGGRSEQYFGPGTRLTVT.

For the CDR3, the DNA is TGTGCCAGCAGTGCCCGGGACAGGGAATTCTTC. It translates to CASSARDREFF. The chain links TRBV28 to TRBJ2-1; 9 bases fit TRBD1. Germline loops: CDR1 MDHEN, CDR2 SYDVKM. The CDR3 has 11 residues. V was pared by 5 bases and J by 16 bases, with 6 bases of the junction left unmatched.

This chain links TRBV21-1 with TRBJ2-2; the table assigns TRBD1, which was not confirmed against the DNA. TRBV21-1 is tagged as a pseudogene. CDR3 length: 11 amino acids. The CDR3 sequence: CASSAQGALFF. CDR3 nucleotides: TGTGCCAGCAGCGCCCAGGGTGCGCTGTTTTTT.

This CDR3 reads CASSTGAGPQHF. For the CDR3, the DNA is TGTGCCAGCAGTACAGGGGCAGGACCCCAGCATTTT. The chain combines TRBV28 with TRBJ1-5; 7 bases map to TRBD1. The CDR3 runs to 12 residues. V gave up 5 bases and J gave up 10 bases; unmatched junction bases: 5. Germline V CDR1 and CDR2: MDHEN, SYDVKM.

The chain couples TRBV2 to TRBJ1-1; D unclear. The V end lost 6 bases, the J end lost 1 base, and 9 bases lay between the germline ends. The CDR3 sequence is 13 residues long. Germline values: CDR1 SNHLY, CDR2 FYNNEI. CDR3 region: CASRTDTNTEAFF. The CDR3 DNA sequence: TGTGCCAGCAGGACCGACACGAACACTGAAGCTTTCTTT.

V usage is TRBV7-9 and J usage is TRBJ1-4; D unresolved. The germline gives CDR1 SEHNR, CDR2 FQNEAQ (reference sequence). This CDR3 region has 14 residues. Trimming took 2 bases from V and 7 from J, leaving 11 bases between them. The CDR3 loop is CASSLLYRGEKLFF. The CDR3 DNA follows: TGTGCCAGCAGCTTATTGTATAGAGGTGAAAAACTGTTTTTT.

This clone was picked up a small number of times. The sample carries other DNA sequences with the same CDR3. In DNA form, the CDR3 reads TGTGCCAGCAGCCCCAGCGGGGTACAAGAGACCCAGTACTTC. This encodes CASSPSGVQETQYF. The chain uses TRBV3-1 (or the pseudogene TRBV3-2) and TRBJ2-5; 7 bases are a match to TRBD2. CDR3 size: 14 residues. V trimming: 4 bases; J trimming: 2 bases; junction bases outside the gene matches: 4. CDR1 is LGHDT, CDR2 YNNKEL, per germline (reference sequence).

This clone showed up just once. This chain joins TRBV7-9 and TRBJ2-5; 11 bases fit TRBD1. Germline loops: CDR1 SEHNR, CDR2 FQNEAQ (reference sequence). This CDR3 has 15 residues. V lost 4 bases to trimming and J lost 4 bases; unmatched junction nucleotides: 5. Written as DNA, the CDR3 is TGTGCCAGCAGCTGGGGACAGGGGGGGTTAGAGACCCAGTACTTC. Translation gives CASSWGQGGLETQYF.

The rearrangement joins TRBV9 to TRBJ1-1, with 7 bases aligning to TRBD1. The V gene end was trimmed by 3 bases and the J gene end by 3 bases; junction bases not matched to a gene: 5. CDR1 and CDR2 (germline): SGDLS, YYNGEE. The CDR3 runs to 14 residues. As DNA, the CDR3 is TGTGCCAGCAGCGCTGGGGACAGACACACTGAAGCTTTCTTT. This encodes CASSAGDRHTEAFF.

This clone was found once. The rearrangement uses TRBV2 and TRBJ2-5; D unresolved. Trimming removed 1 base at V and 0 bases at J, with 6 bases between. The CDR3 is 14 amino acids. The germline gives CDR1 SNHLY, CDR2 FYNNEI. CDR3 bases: TGTGCCAGCAGTGAAGGGAGTTACCAAGAGACCCAGTACTTC. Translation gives CASSEGSYQETQYF. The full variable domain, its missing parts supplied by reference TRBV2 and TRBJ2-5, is EPEVTQTPSHQVTQMGQEVILRCVPISNHLYFYWYRQILGQKVEFLVSFYNNEISEKSEIFDDQFSVERPDGSNFTLKIRSTKLEDSAMYFCASSEGSYQETQYFGPGTRLLVL.